The 24 T cell receptor beta chains below all came from one sample that was sequenced in a study of cytomegalovirus exposure and HLA in healthy donors. Vbeta (60) and Jbeta (13) primers were used in the PCR. Sequencing used immunoSEQ multiplex PCR; TCRdb keeps in-frame clones, though not all of them. The data show 90,000 to 120,000 clones, 60% to 80% seen once. Sequencing was carried out using PBMCs. These TCRs come from a woman aged 18-35 years in good health and CMV-seropositive.

This clone was seen a handful of times. The chain links TRBV5-1 to TRBJ2-2; D is perhaps TRBD2 (7 bases). V was cut by 4 bases and J by 5 bases, with 18 bases left in between. CDR3 length: 16 amino acids. CDR1 and CDR2 from the germline V gene are SGHRS and YFSETQ. The CDR3 bases are TGCGCCAGCAGCCCGGTGGCGGGGGCGGGTACCGGGGAGCTGTTTTTT. Its protein product is CASSPVAGAGTGELFF.

The sample holds one count of this clone. This chain joins TRBV19 and TRBJ2-7; 7 bases agree with TRBD2. Germline trimming cut 3 bases from V and 0 bases from J; bases unmatched to any gene: 5. This CDR3 comprises 15 residues. CDR1 is LNHDA and CDR2 is SQIVND in the germline V gene (reference sequence). As DNA, the CDR3 is TGTGCCAGTAGTATTCGGGGGGAAAGCTCCTACGAGCAGTACTTC. It translates to CASSIRGESSYEQYF.

This clone was found a few times. The chain employs TRBV6-1 and TRBJ2-2; 8 nucleotides agree with TRBD1. The trim removed 4 bases at V and 3 bases at J, leaving 1 base unmatched. The CDR3 contains 14 residues. Germline CDR1 is MNHNS and CDR2 is SASEGT. CDR3 in amino acids: CASSVTGDTGELFF. DNA for the CDR3: TGTGCCAGCAGTGTGACAGGGGACACCGGGGAGCTGTTTTTT.

As to this clone: This is likely a read error, given that the CDR3 carries no conserved phenylalanine or tryptophan at its end. This chain joins TRBV9 and TRBJ2-7, with TRBD2 matching over 12 bases. The CDR3 loop spans 16 amino acids. After removal of 4 bases from V and 1 base from J, the junction contained 6 bases not matched to a gene. Germline loops: CDR1 SGDLS, CDR2 YYNGEE. CDR3 protein: CASSPRLAGDSYEQYL. CDR3 nucleotides: TGTGCCAGCAGCCCACGACTAGCGGGAGATTCCTACGAGCAGTACCTC.

The chain carries TRBV29-1 and TRBJ2-2; 8 bases match TRBD2. The CDR3 spans 13 residues. The J segment lost 8 bases and the V segment lost 6 bases, leaving 8 bases of the junction unmatched. Germline values: CDR1 SQVTM, CDR2 ANQGSEA. CDR3 in DNA: TGCAGCGTCGGTAGCGGGACGGGGGGGGAGCTGTTTTTT. Protein sequence: CSVGSGTGGELFF.

The chain recombines TRBV23-1 with TRBJ2-7, with 11 bases matching TRBD2. TRBV23-1 counts as an open reading frame of uncertain function. With V trimmed by 9 bases and J by 3 bases, 25 bases remained unmatched. The CDR3 has 20 amino acids. CDR3 bases: TGCGCCAGGGCAAAATGGGGAACTAGCGGGAGATCCCCAGGCTTCTACGAGCAGTACTTC. Translated: CARAKWGTSGRSPGFYEQYF.

This chain uses TRBV13 with TRBJ1-5; tentative D call: TRBD1 (6 bases). V was cut by 6 bases and J by 3 bases, with 12 bases left in between. Germline CDR1 reads PRHDT; CDR2 reads FYEKMQ (reference sequence). The CDR3 sequence is 14 residues long. CDR3 sequence reads: CASRQNRANQPQHF. For the CDR3, the DNA is TGTGCCAGCAGACAAAACAGGGCCAATCAGCCCCAGCATTTT.

J is TRBJ2-7 and V is TRBV25-1, with TRBD1 identical over 8 bases. V gave up 4 bases and J gave up 2 bases; unmatched junction bases: 4. Germline V gene lookup returns CDR1 MGHDK and CDR2 SYGVNS. The CDR3 extends over 14 amino acids. CDR3 sequence (DNA): TGTGCCAGCAGTGCCGGGACAGGAACCTACGAGCAGTACTTC. Its protein is CASSAGTGTYEQYF.

The chain carries TRBV16 and TRBJ1-2; 7 nucleotides align to TRBD1. J was trimmed by 6 bases and V by 1 base; bases with no gene match: 2. CDR3 length: 13 residues. The germline V gene encodes CDR1 KGHSY and CDR2 FQNENV. The CDR3 reads CASSQYGTDGYTF. The DNA for the CDR3 is TGTGCCAGCAGCCAATACGGGACAGATGGCTACACCTTC.

V and J are TRBV12-5 and TRBJ2-1, with 9 bases lining up with TRBD2. CDR3 size: 14 residues. Germline V CDR1 and CDR2: LGHNT, FRNRAP. The V and J ends lost 4 bases and 7 bases, in that order; junction bases with no gene match: 5. CDR3 loop: CASGSHTSGNEQFF. The CDR3 region has the DNA TGTGCTAGTGGTTCTCATACTAGCGGGAATGAGCAGTTCTTC.

The CDR3: CASRASGLAAFWETQYF. The CDR3 coding sequence is TGTGCCAGCAGGGCGTCGGGACTGGCCGCTTTTTGGGAGACCCAGTACTTC. The genes are TRBV2 and TRBJ2-5, with D possibly matching TRBD2 (6 bases). This CDR3 is 17 amino acids long. Between the trimmed V and J ends, which lost 6 bases and 5 bases, there was a span of 25 bases. Germline CDR1 SNHLY, CDR2 FYNNEI.

This chain uses TRBV2 with TRBJ1-1; tentative D call: TRBD1 (5 bases). The CDR3 covers 16 residues. Germline-derived CDR1 and CDR2 are SNHLY and FYNNEI. The V gene lost 3 bases and the J gene lost 2 bases, with 16 bases spanning the gap. CDR3 sequence: CASSDRAGRVNTEAFF. The CDR3 DNA reads TGTGCCAGCAGTGATAGGGCAGGGAGGGTTAACACTGAAGCTTTCTTT.

This clone was found a few times. Other DNA sequences in this specimen translate into the identical CDR3. V and J are TRBV6-5 and TRBJ1-3; D gene unclear. The CDR3 spans 16 residues. Germline lookup yields CDR1 MNHEY and CDR2 SVGAGI. V was shortened by 0 bases and J by 0 bases, with 9 bases between the two germline ends. CDR3 bases: TGTGCCAGCAGTTACTCGGGCGTGAGCTCTGGAAACACCATATATTTT. This codes for CASSYSGVSSGNTIYF.

The rearrangement uses TRBV30 and TRBJ2-1; 11 bases fit TRBD2. The CDR3 spans 17 residues. Per germline, CDR1 GTSNPN and CDR2 SVGIG (reference sequence). V shed 3 bases, J shed 2 bases, and the junction held 9 bases outside the gene matches. The CDR3 sequence: CAWSKYGGLAAYNEQFF. The CDR3 DNA is TGTGCCTGGAGCAAATACGGGGGACTAGCGGCCTACAATGAGCAGTTCTTC.

CDR3 sequence: CAITGQGGNEQFF. The CDR3 DNA is TGTGCCATCACCGGACAGGGGGGCAATGAGCAGTTCTTC. This chain uses TRBV10-3 with TRBJ2-1, with 10 bases that match TRBD1. The CDR3 totals 13 residues. CDR1 and CDR2 (germline): ENHRY, SYGVKD. V shed 7 bases, J shed 6 bases, and the junction held 3 bases outside the gene matches.

This chain links TRBV7-9 with TRBJ2-7, with 10 bases lining up with TRBD2. CDR1 is SEHNR, CDR2 FQNEAQ, per germline (reference sequence). V shed 1 base and J 2 bases; nucleotides not matched to a gene: 8. CDR3 length: 17 residues. The DNA of the CDR3 is TGTGCCAGCAGCTTAGTTGTTGGGCTAGCGGGGGCCTACGAGCAGTACTTC. Protein sequence: CASSLVVGLAGAYEQYF. The whole variable domain, remainder taken from reference TRBV7-9 and TRBJ2-7, is DTGVSQNPRHKITKRGQNVTFRCDPISEHNRLYWYRQTLGQGPEFLTYFQNEAQLEKSRLLSDRFSAERPKGSFSTLEIQRTEQGDSAMYLCASSLVVGLAGAYEQYFGPGTRLTVT.

The J gene is TRBJ1-6, the V gene TRBV6-4, with D uncertain. Germline CDR1 is MRHNA and CDR2 is SNTAGT. The CDR3 sequence is 14 residues long. The germline V and J ends were trimmed by 3 bases and 7 bases, with 10 bases remaining between them. The CDR3 sequence: CASSEYRGNSPLHF. CDR3 in DNA: TGTGCCAGCAGTGAGTACAGAGGGAATTCACCCCTCCACTTT.

This clone was seen a handful of times. The chain employs TRBV27 and TRBJ2-3; possible D gene TRBD2, 6 bases. The CDR3 length is 18 residues. V lost 4 bases and J lost 4, with 24 bases in between. Germline CDR1 is MNHEY and CDR2 is SMNVEV (reference sequence). In nucleotides, the CDR3 is TGTGCCAGCAGTTACTTCCTAGGAGGGTACAGCGGGTCAGATACGCAGTATTTT. It codes for CASSYFLGGYSGSDTQYF.

This clone came up once. The chain carries TRBV18 and TRBJ2-3; 7 bases align to TRBD1. The V gene's germline CDR1 is KGHSH and CDR2 LQKENI. The CDR3 is made up of 16 amino acids. V gave up 3 bases and J gave up 0 bases; unmatched junction bases: 6. The CDR3 protein is CASSPDTGVSTDTQYF. CDR3 coding DNA: TGTGCCAGCTCACCTGATACAGGGGTTAGCACAGATACGCAGTATTTT.

The V and J genes are TRBV28 and TRBJ2-7, with 9 nucleotides matching TRBD1. CDR1 and CDR2 (germline): MDHEN, SYDVKM. The V segment lost 6 bases and the J segment 6 bases; nucleotides outside the gene matches: 12. The CDR3 has 15 amino acids. CDR3 sequence reads: CASRVSGTGPSEQYF. In DNA, the CDR3 is TGTGCCAGCAGAGTATCCGGGACAGGGCCCTCCGAGCAGTACTTC. The full variable domain, with the rest looked up from reference TRBV28 and TRBJ2-7, is DVKVTQSSRYLVKRTGEKVFLECVQDMDHENMFWYRQDPGLGLRLIYFSYDVKMKEKGDIPEGYSVSREKKERFSLILESASTNQTSMYLCASRVSGTGPSEQYFGPGTRLTVT.

This clone was seen just once. This CDR3 is CASSVSQVLRYGYTF. The CDR3 DNA reads TGTGCCAGCAGCGTAAGCCAGGTCTTAAGGTATGGCTACACCTTC. The J gene is TRBJ1-2, the V gene TRBV9; D gene uncertain. Germline loops: CDR1 SGDLS, CDR2 YYNGEE. The CDR3 length is 15 residues. Trimming pared 1 base from V and 5 bases from J, leaving 15 bases between.

The chain carries TRBV7-9 and TRBJ2-4; 11 nucleotides match TRBD2. This CDR3 is built from 19 residues. Germline V gene sequence: CDR1 SEHNR, CDR2 FQNEAQ (reference sequence). The V gene end was trimmed by 2 bases and the J gene end by 3 bases; junction bases not matched to a gene: 12. The CDR3 reads CASSLYGTSGGHGKNIQYF. CDR3 DNA: TGTGCCAGCAGCTTATATGGGACTAGCGGCGGCCATGGCAAAAACATTCAGTACTTC.

The chain carries TRBV5-4 and TRBJ2-3; D gene unclear. V was cut by 2 bases and J by 11 bases, with 18 bases left in between. The V gene's germline CDR1 is SGHNT and CDR2 YYREEE (reference sequence). CDR3 length: 14 residues. The chain's CDR3 is CASSLSKDRVGQYF. In nucleotides, the CDR3 is TGTGCCAGCAGCTTATCTAAAGATCGGGTGGGGCAGTATTTT.

Here the CDR3 DNA reads TGTGCCAGCAGCTTTTTCCCGGGACTAGCGGGAGAACGCTACGAGCAGTACTTC. Its translation: CASSFFPGLAGERYEQYF. The rearrangement joins TRBV7-9 to TRBJ2-7, with 14 positions matching TRBD2. The CDR3 consists of 18 residues. Per the germline V gene, CDR1 is SEHNR and CDR2 is FQNEAQ (reference sequence). V was pared by 3 bases and J by 3 bases, with 10 bases of the junction left unmatched.